This TCR beta chain was captured in a study of T-cell memory formation after mild COVID-19. Study-level results: Pre-infection memory held some responding clones, suggesting pre-existing cross-reactive T cells responded. Contracting CD4+ clones sat mainly in CM and EM; CD8+ in EMRA. Day 15 to 85 contractors were CD4/CD8 balanced; later expanders leaned CD4+.

CDR1 and CDR2 from the germline V gene are LGHDT and YNNKEL (reference sequence). The CDR3 spans 18 residues. V shed 1 base and J 5 bases; nucleotides not matched to a gene: 17. Concerning this clonotype itself: Its antigen is unidentified.

5'RACE, which relied on constant-segment primers, yielded TCR alpha and TCR beta cDNA libraries carrying sample barcodes and UMIs. One entry per CDR3 protein results from TCRdb running MiXCR on the 5' RACE reads. The sample consists of approximately 100,000 distinct CDR3 sequences, around 11% of them appearing once. Sequencing was done on a sample of PBMCs or a T cell subset sorted from them (not recorded which). The chain combines TRBV3-1 with TRBJ2-7; 7 bases map to TRBD1. The sequence came from an adult woman who had mild COVID-19 (a few samples of this study predate the infection). Cell type and time point are not known. CDR3 sequence: CASSQVQPGQVIRNEQYF. In DNA, the CDR3 is TGTGCCAGCAGCCAAGTTCAACCAGGACAGGTTATTCGGAACGAGCAGTACTTC.